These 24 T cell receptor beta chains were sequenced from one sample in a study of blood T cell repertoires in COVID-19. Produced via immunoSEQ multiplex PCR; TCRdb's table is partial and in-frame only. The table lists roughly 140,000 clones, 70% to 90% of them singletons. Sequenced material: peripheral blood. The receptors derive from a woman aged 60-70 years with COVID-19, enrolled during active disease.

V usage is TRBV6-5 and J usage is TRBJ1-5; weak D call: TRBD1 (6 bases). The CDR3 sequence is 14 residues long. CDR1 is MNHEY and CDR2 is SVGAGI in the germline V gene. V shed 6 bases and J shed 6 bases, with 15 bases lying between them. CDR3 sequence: CASSLQGTGQPQHF. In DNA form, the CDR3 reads TGTGCCAGCAGCCTTCAGGGGACGGGTCAGCCCCAGCATTTT.

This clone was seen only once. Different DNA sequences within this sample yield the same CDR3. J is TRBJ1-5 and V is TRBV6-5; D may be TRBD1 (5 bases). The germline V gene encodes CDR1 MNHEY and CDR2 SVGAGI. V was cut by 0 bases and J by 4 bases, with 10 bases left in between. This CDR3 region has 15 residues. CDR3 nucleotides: TGTGCCAGCAGTTACTCGGGGCAGGGAAATCAGCCCCAGCATTTT. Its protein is CASSYSGQGNQPQHF.

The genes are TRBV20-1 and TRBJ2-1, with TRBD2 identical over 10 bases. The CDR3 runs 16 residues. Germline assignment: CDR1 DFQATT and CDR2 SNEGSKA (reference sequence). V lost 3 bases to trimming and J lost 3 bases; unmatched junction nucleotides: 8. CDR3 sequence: CSASSSGGAGYNEQFF. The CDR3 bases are TGCAGTGCTAGTTCCAGCGGGGGGGCAGGCTACAATGAGCAGTTCTTC.

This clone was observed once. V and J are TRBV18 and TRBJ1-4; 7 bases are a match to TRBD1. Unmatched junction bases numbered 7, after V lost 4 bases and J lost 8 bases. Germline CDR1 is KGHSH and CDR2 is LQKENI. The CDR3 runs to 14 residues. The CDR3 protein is CASSRDSLGEKLFF. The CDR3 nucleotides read TGTGCCAGCTCACGGGACAGTCTTGGGGAAAAACTGTTTTTT.

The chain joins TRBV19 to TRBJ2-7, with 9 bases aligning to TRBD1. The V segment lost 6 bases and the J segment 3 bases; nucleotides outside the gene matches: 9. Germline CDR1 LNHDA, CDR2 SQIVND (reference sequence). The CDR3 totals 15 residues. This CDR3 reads CASSPTGTGYYEQYF. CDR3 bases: TGTGCCAGTAGCCCCACCGGGACAGGGTACTACGAGCAGTACTTC.

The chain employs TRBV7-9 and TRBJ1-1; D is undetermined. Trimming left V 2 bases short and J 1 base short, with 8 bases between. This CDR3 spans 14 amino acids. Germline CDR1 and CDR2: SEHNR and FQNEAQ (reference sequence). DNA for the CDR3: TGTGCCAGCAGCTTATCGGGTGGGAACACTGAAGCTTTCTTT. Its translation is CASSLSGGNTEAFF.

The DNA of the CDR3 is TGTGCCAGCAGCTTACTAGCGGGGGCCTACGAGCAGTACTTC. It translates to CASSLLAGAYEQYF. The rearrangement joins TRBV5-6 to TRBJ2-7, with 11 nucleotides matching TRBD2. The CDR3 length is 14 residues. Looked up from germline, CDR1 is SGHDT and CDR2 is YYEEEE. V lost 2 bases and J lost 2; bases outside the gene matches: 0.

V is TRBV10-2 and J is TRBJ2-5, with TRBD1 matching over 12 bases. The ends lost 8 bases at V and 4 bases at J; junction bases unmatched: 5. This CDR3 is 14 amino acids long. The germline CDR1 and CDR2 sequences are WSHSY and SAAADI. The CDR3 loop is CASRDRGPGETQYF. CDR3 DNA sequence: TGCGCCAGCCGGGACAGGGGGCCTGGAGAGACCCAGTACTTC.

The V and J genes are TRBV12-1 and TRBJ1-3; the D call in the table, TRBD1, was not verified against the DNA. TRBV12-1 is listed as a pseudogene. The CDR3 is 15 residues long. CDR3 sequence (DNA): TGTGCCAGCAAAAACAGGGAGATCTCTGGAAACACCATATATTTT. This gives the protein CASKNREISGNTIYF.

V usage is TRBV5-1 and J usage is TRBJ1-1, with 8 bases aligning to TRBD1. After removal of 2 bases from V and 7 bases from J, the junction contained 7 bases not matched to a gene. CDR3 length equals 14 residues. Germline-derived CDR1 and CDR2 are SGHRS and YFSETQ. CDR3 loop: CASSFRTGNDEAFF. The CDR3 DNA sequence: TGCGCCAGCAGCTTCCGGACAGGGAATGATGAAGCTTTCTTT.

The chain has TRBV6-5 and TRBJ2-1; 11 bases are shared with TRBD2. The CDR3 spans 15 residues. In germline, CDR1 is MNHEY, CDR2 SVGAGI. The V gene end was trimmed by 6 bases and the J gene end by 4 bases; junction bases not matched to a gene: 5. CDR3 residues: CASRSSGGTYNEQFF. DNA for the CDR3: TGTGCCAGCAGATCTAGCGGGGGGACTTACAATGAGCAGTTCTTC.

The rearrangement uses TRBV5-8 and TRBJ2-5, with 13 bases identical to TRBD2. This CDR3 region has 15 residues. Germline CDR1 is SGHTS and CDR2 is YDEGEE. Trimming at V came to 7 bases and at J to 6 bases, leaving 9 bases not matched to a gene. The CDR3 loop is CASRQTSGGWKTQYF. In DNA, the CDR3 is TGTGCCAGCCGACAGACTAGCGGGGGGTGGAAGACCCAGTACTTC.

The CDR3 nucleotides read TGTGCCAGCAGTGTGGACAGGGTAGATGAAAAACTGTTTTTT. Translation gives CASSVDRVDEKLFF. The chain uses TRBV2 and TRBJ1-4; 8 nucleotides agree with TRBD1. V lost 4 bases, J lost 6 bases, and 4 bases stayed unmatched. The germline gives CDR1 SNHLY, CDR2 FYNNEI. The CDR3 is made up of 14 amino acids.

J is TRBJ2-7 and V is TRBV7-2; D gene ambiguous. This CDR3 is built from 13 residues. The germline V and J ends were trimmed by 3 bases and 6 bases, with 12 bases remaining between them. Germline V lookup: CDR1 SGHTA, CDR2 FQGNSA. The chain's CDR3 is CASSFGRVGEQYF. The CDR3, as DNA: TGTGCCAGCAGCTTCGGCCGGGTGGGCGAGCAGTACTTC.

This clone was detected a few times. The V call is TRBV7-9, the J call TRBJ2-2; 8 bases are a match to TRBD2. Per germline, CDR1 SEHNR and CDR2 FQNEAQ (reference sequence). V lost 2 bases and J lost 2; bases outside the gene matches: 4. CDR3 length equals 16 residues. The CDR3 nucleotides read TGTGCCAGCAGCTTATATAGCGGGGATAACACCGGGGAGCTGTTTTTT. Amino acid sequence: CASSLYSGDNTGELFF.

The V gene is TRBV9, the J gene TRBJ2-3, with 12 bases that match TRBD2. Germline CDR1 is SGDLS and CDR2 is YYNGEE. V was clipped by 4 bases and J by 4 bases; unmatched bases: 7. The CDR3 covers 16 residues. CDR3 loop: CASSFGASGGADTQYF. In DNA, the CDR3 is TGTGCCAGCAGCTTTGGGGCTAGCGGGGGGGCAGATACGCAGTATTTT.

The CDR3 reads CASSLGQDYEQYF. The CDR3 region has the DNA TGTGCCAGCAGCTTAGGTCAGGACTACGAGCAGTACTTC. V usage is TRBV7-2 and J usage is TRBJ2-7; D unresolved. The CDR3 consists of 13 residues. V was pared by 1 base and J by 3 bases, with 7 bases between. Germline CDR1 reads SGHTA; CDR2 reads FQGNSA.

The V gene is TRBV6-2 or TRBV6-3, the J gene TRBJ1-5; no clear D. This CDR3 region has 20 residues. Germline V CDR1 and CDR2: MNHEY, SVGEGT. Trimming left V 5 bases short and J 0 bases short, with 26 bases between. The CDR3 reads CASSPLSAPGGYVSNQPQHF. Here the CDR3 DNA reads TGTGCCAGCAGTCCCCTTAGTGCGCCGGGTGGATACGTTAGCAATCAGCCCCAGCATTTT.

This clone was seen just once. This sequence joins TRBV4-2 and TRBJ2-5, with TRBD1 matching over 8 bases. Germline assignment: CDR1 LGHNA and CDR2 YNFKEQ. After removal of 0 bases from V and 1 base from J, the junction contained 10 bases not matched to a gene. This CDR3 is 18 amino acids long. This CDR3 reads CASSQDGGPGQGQETQYF. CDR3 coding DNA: TGTGCCAGCAGCCAAGATGGGGGTCCCGGACAGGGCCAAGAGACCCAGTACTTC.

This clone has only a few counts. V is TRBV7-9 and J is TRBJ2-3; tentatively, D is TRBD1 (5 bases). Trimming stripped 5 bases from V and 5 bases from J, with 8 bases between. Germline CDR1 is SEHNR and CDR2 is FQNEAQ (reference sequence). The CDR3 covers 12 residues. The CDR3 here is CASSPTGDTQYF. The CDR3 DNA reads TGTGCCAGCAGCCCAACAGGAGATACGCAGTATTTT.

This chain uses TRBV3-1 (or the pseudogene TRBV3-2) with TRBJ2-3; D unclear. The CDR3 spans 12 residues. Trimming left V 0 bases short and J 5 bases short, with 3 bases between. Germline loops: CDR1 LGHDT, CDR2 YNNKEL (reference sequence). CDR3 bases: TGTGCCAGCAGCCAAGATCAAGATACGCAGTATTTT. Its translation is CASSQDQDTQYF.

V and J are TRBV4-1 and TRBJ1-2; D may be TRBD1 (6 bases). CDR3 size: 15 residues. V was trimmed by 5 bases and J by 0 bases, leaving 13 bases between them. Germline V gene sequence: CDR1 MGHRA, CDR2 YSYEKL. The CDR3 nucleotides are TGCGCCAGCAGCGATTCCGGGACACCTAACTATGGCTACACCTTC. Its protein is CASSDSGTPNYGYTF.

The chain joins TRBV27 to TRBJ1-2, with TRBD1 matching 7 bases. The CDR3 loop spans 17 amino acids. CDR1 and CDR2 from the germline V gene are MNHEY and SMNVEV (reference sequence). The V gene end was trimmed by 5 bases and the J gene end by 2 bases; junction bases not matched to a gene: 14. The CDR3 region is CASSPGQPIILNYGYTF. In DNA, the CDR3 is TGTGCCAGCAGTCCGGGACAGCCTATCATCCTCAACTATGGCTACACCTTC.

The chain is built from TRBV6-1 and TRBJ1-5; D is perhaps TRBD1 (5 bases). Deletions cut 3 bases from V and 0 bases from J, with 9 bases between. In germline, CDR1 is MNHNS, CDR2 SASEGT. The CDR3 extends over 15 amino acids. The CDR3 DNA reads TGTGCCAGCAGTGAGACAGTCAATAGCAATCAGCCCCAGCATTTT. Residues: CASSETVNSNQPQHF.